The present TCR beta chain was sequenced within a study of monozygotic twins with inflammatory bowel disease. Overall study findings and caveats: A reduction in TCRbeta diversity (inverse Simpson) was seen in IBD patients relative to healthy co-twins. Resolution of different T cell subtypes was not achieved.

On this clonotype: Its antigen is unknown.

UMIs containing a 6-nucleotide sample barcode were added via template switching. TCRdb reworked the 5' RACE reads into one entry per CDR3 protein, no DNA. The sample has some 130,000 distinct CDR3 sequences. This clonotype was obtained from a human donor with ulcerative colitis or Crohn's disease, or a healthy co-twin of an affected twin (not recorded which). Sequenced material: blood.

CDR3 loop: CASSSGTGRNTGELFF. The chain uses TRBV5-1 and TRBJ2-2; TCRdb calls TRBD1, which cannot be checked without DNA. Germline CDR1 reads SGHRS; CDR2 reads YFSETQ. The CDR3 runs 16 residues.